What follows are 10 T cell receptor beta chains derived from one specimen sequenced in a study of Tregs in tolerant kidney transplant recipients. Sequencing was performed with immunoSEQ multiplex PCR; in TCRdb, only in-frame clones are kept and a portion is missing. The table has 240,000 or so clones, 80% to 85% seen once. The source material was CD4+ T cells from blood. The receptors derive from a human donor in good health.

The chain links TRBV5-1 to TRBJ2-6, with a possible D match to TRBD1 (6 bases). Germline lookup yields CDR1 SGHRS and CDR2 YFSETQ. CDR3 length equals 20 residues. Trimming took off 2 bases at V and 0 bases at J, with 21 bases between the two ends. The CDR3 reads CASSFDNVAGADSGANVLTF. The CDR3 DNA is TGCGCCAGCAGCTTTGATAACGTCGCAGGGGCCGACTCTGGGGCCAACGTCCTGACTTTC.

This clone was detected once. The gene calls are TRBV5-1 and TRBJ1-1; D remains ambiguous. The germline V and J ends were trimmed by 0 bases and 11 bases, with 14 bases remaining between them. The CDR3 covers 13 residues. CDR1 and CDR2 from the germline V gene are SGHRS and YFSETQ. The CDR3: CASSLVGTGGAFF. The DNA for the CDR3 is TGCGCCAGCAGCTTGGTTGGCACTGGAGGTGCTTTCTTT.

This rearrangement joins TRBV18 to TRBJ1-1; unclear D gene. V lost 1 base and J lost 0, with 9 bases in between. CDR3 length: 15 residues. Germline assignment: CDR1 KGHSH and CDR2 LQKENI. CDR3 loop: CASSPQTGMNTEAFF. Written as DNA, the CDR3 is TGTGCCAGCTCACCACAAACGGGAATGAACACTGAAGCTTTCTTT.

The CDR3, as DNA: TGTGCCAGTAGGGGACAGGCCATGAACACTGAAGCTTTCTTT. Amino acid sequence: CASRGQAMNTEAFF. The J gene is TRBJ1-1, the V gene TRBV19, with 8 bases that match TRBD1. The CDR3 contains 14 residues. Germline V CDR1 and CDR2: LNHDA, SQIVND (reference sequence). Germline trimming cut 6 bases from V and 0 bases from J; bases unmatched to any gene: 3.

The CDR3 bases are TGTGCCAGCAGCTCCGGGACAAGGAGCTCCTACGAGCAGTACTTC. Translated, it gives CASSSGTRSSYEQYF. The rearrangement links TRBV5-4 to TRBJ2-7; possibly TRBD1 for D (6 bases). Deletions cut 3 bases from V and 0 bases from J, with 13 bases between. This CDR3 is 15 amino acids long. CDR1 SGHNT and CDR2 YYREEE come from the germline V gene (reference sequence).

The V gene is TRBV5-8, the J gene TRBJ1-2, with D possibly being TRBD1 (6 bases). From germline, CDR1 is SGHTS and CDR2 YDEGEE. V was cut by 1 base and J by 2 bases, with 12 bases left in between. This CDR3 is built from 15 residues. The CDR3 nucleotides are TGTGCCAGCAGCTTGTTGTACAGGGAAAACTATGGCTACACCTTC. This codes for CASSLLYRENYGYTF.

The CDR3 sequence is CASKVGFSGNTIYF. The CDR3 DNA reads TGTGCCAGCAAGGTCGGATTCTCTGGAAACACCATATATTTT. The chain recombines TRBV6-1 with TRBJ1-3; D call uncertain. The CDR3 is 14 amino acids. Germline loops: CDR1 MNHNS, CDR2 SASEGT. Trimming took off 7 bases at V and 0 bases at J, with 10 bases between the two ends.

This rearrangement joins TRBV29-1 to TRBJ2-1; 8 bases are a match to TRBD1. J was trimmed by 6 bases and V by 6 bases; bases with no gene match: 7. Germline V lookup: CDR1 SQVTM, CDR2 ANQGSEA. The CDR3 is made up of 13 amino acids. In DNA form, the CDR3 reads TGCAGCGTGTTCGGACAGGGACTCAATGAGCAGTTCTTC. This translates into CSVFGQGLNEQFF.

This clone was seen once. This chain links TRBV6-1 with TRBJ1-3; D is undetermined. Per the germline V gene, CDR1 is MNHNS and CDR2 is SASEGT. The length of the CDR3 is 14 residues. V lost 6 bases and J lost 6, with 15 bases in between. The CDR3 nucleotides are TGTGCCAGCAGAATCGATGTGGGTTCAAACACCATATATTTT. Protein: CASRIDVGSNTIYF.

This clone was counted only a few times. The chain carries TRBV7-8 and TRBJ2-1; no definite D call. CDR1 is SGHVS and CDR2 is FQNEAQ in the germline V gene. The CDR3 length is 15 residues. V was clipped by 5 bases and J by 4 bases, with 15 bases between them. CDR3 residues: CASSPQSSIYNEQFF. The DNA for the CDR3 is TGTGCCAGCAGCCCCCAGAGTAGTATTTACAATGAGCAGTTCTTC.